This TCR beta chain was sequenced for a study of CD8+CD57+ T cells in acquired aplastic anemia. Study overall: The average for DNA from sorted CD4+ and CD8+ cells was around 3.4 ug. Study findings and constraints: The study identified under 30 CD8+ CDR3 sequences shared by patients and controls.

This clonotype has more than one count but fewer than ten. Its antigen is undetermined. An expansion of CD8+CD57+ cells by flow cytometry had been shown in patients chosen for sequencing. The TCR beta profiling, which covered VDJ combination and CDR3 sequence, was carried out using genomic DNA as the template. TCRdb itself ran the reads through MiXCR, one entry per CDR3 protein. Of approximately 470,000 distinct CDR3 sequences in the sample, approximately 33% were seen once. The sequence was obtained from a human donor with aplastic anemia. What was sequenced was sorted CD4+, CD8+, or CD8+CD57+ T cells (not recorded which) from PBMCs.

DNA of the CDR3: TGTGCCTGGAGTGTCGCAGGGTCCGGCTACACCTTC. The encoded protein is CAWSVAGSGYTF. The V call is TRBV30, the J call TRBJ1-2, with D perhaps TRBD1 (5 bases). Germline V gene data show CDR1 as GTSNPN and CDR2 as SVGIG (reference sequence). This CDR3 is built from 12 residues. Between the trimmed V and J ends, which lost 0 bases and 8 bases, there was a span of 10 bases.